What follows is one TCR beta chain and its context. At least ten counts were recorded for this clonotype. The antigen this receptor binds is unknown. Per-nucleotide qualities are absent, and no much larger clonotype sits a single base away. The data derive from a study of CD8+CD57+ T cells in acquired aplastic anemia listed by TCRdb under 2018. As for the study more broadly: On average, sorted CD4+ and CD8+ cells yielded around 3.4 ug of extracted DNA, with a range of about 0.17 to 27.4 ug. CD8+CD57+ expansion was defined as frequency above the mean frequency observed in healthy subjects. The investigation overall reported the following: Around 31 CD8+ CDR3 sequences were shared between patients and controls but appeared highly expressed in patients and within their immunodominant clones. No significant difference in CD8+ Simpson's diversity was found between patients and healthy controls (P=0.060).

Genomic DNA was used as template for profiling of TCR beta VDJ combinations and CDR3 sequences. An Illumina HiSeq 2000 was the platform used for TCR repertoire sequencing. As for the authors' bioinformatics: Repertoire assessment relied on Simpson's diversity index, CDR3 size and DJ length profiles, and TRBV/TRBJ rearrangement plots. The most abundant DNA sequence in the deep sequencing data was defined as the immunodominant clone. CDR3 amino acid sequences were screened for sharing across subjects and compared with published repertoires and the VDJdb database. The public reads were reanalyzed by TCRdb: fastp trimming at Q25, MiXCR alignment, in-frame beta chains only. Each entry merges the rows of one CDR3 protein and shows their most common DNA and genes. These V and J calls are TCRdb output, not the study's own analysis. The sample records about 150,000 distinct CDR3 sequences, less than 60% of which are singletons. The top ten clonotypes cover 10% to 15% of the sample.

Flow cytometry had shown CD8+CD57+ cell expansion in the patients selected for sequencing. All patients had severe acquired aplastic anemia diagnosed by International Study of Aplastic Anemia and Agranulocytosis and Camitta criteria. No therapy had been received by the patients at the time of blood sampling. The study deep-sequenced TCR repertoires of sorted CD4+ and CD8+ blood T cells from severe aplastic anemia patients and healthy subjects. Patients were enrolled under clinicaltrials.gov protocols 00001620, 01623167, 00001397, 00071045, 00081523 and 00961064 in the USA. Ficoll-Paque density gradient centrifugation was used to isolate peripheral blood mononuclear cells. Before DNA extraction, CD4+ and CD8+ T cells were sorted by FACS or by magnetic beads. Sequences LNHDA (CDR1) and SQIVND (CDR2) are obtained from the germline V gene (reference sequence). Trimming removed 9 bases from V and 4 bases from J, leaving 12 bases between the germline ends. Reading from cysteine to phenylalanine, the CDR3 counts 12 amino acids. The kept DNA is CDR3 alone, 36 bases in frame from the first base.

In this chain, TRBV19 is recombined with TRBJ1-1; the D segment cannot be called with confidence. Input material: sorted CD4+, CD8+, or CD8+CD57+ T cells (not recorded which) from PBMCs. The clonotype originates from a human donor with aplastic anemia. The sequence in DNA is TGTGCCAGCAGATCTGGGAGCACTGAAGCTTTCTTT. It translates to CASRSGSTEAFF.